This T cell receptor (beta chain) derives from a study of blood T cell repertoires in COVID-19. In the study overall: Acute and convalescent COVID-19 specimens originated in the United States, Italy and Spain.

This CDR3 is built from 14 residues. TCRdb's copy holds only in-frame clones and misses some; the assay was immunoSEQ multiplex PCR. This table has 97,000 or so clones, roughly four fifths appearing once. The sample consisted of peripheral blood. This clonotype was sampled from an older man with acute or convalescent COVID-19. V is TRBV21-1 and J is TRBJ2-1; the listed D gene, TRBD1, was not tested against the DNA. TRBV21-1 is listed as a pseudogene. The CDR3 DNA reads TGTGCCAGCTCCAGGGGGGATCCCTACAATGAGCAGTTCTTC. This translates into CASSRGDPYNEQFF.